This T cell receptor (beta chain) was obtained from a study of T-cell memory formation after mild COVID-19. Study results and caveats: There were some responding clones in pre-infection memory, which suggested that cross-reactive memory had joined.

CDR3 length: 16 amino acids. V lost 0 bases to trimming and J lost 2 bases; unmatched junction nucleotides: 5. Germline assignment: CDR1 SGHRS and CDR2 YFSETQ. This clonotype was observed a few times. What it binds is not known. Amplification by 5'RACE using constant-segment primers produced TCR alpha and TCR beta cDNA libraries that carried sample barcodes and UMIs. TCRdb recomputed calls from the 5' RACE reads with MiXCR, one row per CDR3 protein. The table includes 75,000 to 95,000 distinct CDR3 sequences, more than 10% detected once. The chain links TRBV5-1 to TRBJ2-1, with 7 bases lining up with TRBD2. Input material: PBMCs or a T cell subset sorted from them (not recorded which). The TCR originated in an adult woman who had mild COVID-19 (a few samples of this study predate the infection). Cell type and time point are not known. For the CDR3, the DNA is TGCGCCAGCAGCTTGGAGCGGGAATTCCCCTACAATGAGCAGTTCTTC. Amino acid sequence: CASSLEREFPYNEQFF. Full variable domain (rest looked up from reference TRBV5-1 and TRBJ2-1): KAGVTQTPRYLIKTRGQQVTLSCSPISGHRSVSWYQQTPGQGLQFLFEYFSETQRNKGNFPGRFSGRQFSNSRSEMNVSTLELGDSALYLCASSLEREFPYNEQFFGPGTRLTVL.